Detailed here is one T cell receptor (beta chain). Germline V CDR1 and CDR2: SQVTM, ANQGSEA. V shed 6 bases, J shed 8 bases, and the junction held 9 bases outside the gene matches. CDR3 length equals 13 residues. This sample is drawn from a study of blood T cell repertoires in COVID-19. Study-wide background: There were acute and convalescent COVID-19 samples, and they came from the United States, Italy and Spain. T cells, B-cell-depleted T cells, or PBMCs provided the cDNA or gDNA that served as material.

Methods used by the authors: Estimates of nucleated cell counts were drawn from the amplification of reference gene primers. Sequenced by immunoSEQ multiplex PCR; TCRdb stores in-frame clones only, minus some. The V and J calls and clone size come from that table; D and trimming were worked out from the DNA. The sample contains under 35,000 clones, around 87% of which appear only once. Source material: peripheral blood. The sequence derives from a human donor in a cohort sampled during active COVID-19. The chain joins TRBV29-1 to TRBJ1-4; 7 positions agree with TRBD1. CDR3 nucleotide sequence: TGCAGCGTGGGGAGGACAGGTGGGGAAAAACTGTTTTTT. Translation: CSVGRTGGEKLFF.